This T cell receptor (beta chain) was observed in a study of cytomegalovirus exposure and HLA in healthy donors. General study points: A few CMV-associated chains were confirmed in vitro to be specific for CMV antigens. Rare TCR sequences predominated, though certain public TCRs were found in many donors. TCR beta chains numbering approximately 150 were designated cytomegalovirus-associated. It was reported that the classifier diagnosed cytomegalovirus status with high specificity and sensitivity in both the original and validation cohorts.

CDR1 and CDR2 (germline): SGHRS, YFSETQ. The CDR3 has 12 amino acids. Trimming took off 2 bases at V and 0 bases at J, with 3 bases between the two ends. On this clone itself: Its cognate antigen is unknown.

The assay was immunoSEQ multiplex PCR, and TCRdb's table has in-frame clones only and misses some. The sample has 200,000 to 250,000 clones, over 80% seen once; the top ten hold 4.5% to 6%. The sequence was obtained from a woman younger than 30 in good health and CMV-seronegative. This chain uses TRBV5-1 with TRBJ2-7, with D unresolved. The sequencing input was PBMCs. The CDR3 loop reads CASSFSSYEQYF. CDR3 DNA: TGCGCCAGCAGCTTTAGCTCCTACGAGCAGTACTTC.